These 24 T cell receptor beta chains were all obtained from the same sample, sequenced in a study of T-cell reconstitution after alpha-beta-depleted transplantation in children. Unique molecular identifiers were used in preparing the TCRbeta library. TCRdb recomputed calls from the PCR reads with MiXCR, one row per CDR3 protein. The sample contains about 110,000 distinct CDR3 sequences, approximately 10% of which appear only once. The sample was PBMCs from the stem cell graft donor, taken from the stem cell graft. The receptors stem from a human donor who donated a stem cell graft to a child with acute lymphoblastic leukemia.

Ten or more counts support this clonotype. This chain joins TRBV24-1 and TRBJ2-2; 14 positions match TRBD2. Germline CDR1 is KGHDR and CDR2 is SFDVKD. The CDR3 contains 18 residues. J was trimmed by 4 bases and V by 4 bases; bases with no gene match: 7. The CDR3 is CATSDGLAGGRRTGELFF. The CDR3 bases are TGTGCCACCAGTGACGGACTAGCGGGAGGTCGTCGCACCGGGGAGCTGTTTTTT.

The chain couples TRBV7-6 to TRBJ1-4; perhaps TRBD1 as D (6 bases). The CDR3 has 14 residues. Germline CDR1 reads SGHVS; CDR2 reads FNYEAQ. Trimming took off 8 bases at V and 2 bases at J, with 12 bases between the two ends. The CDR3 coding sequence is TGTGCCAGCGGGGGGGGGGCGACTAATGAAAAACTGTTTTTT. As protein: CASGGGATNEKLFF.

V usage is TRBV4-3 and J usage is TRBJ2-2; D might be TRBD1 (6 bases). CDR1 is LGHNA and CDR2 is YSLEER in the germline V gene. This CDR3 is built from 16 residues. Deletions cut 1 base from V and 0 bases from J, with 9 bases between. CDR3 region: CASSQAAGANTGELFF. The CDR3 DNA sequence: TGCGCCAGCAGCCAAGCCGCAGGGGCGAACACCGGGGAGCTGTTTTTT.

There are many counts of this clonotype. This sequence joins TRBV9 and TRBJ2-2; D call uncertain. The CDR3 contains 14 residues. The V gene's germline CDR1 is SGDLS and CDR2 YYNGEE. The V gene lost 0 bases and the J gene lost 4 bases, with 7 bases spanning the gap. Here the CDR3 reads CASSVGQSTGELFF. The DNA for the CDR3 is TGTGCCAGCAGCGTAGGCCAGTCCACCGGGGAGCTGTTTTTT. The full variable domain, rest sourced from reference TRBV9 and TRBJ2-2, is DSGVTQTPKHLITATGQRVTLRCSPRSGDLSVYWYQQSLDQGLQFLIQYYNGEERAKGNILERFSAQQFPDLHSELNLSSLELGDSALYFCASSVGQSTGELFFGEGSRLTVL.

In this sample, this clonotype turned up many times. This chain links TRBV4-3 with TRBJ2-7, with 11 positions matching TRBD2. Germline values: CDR1 LGHNA, CDR2 YSLEER. V lost 2 bases, J lost 3 bases, and 6 bases stayed unmatched. This CDR3 contains 16 residues. The CDR3 region has the DNA TGCGCCAGCAGCCAACGGACTAGCGGGTTCCTCTACGAGCAGTACTTC. Translation gives CASSQRTSGFLYEQYF.

Worth noting for this clonotype: One base away lies a much larger clone, so this may be a sequencing read error. The chain uses TRBV6-1 and TRBJ2-6, with TRBD1 identical over 8 bases. Germline CDR1 is MNHNS and CDR2 is SASEGT. This CDR3 is 16 amino acids long. CDR3: CASSEQGAAGANGLTF. CDR3 coding DNA: TGTGCCAGCAGTGAACAGGGGGCGGCTGGGGCCAACGGCCTGACTTTC.

Many counts were recorded for this clonotype. J is TRBJ2-1 and V is TRBV18; 8 nucleotides align to TRBD2. J was trimmed by 5 bases and V by 3 bases; bases with no gene match: 9. The CDR3 runs to 16 residues. CDR1 and CDR2 (germline): KGHSH, LQKENI. In DNA, the CDR3 is TGTGCCAGCTCACCCCCGGATAGCGGGAATAACAATGAGCAGTTCTTC. This translates into CASSPPDSGNNNEQFF. The full variable domain, rest sourced from reference TRBV18 and TRBJ2-1, is NAGVMQNPRHLVRRRGQEARLRCSPMKGHSHVYWYRQLPEEGLKFMVYLQKENIIDESGMPKERFSAEFPKEGPSILRIQQVVRGDSAAYFCASSPPDSGNNNEQFFGPGTRLTVL.

In this sample, this clonotype turned up many times. The chain links TRBV27 to TRBJ1-6; no firm D call. Germline V lookup: CDR1 MNHEY, CDR2 SMNVEV (reference sequence). The CDR3 is 12 residues long. V dropped 4 bases and J dropped 10 bases, with 8 bases sitting between them. As DNA, the CDR3 is TGTGCCAGCAGTTCCCTAGGGTCACCCCTCCACTTT. Amino acid sequence: CASSSLGSPLHF.

This clonotype was found many times. The chain couples TRBV5-8 to TRBJ2-1; 7 nucleotides line up with TRBD1. This CDR3 has 13 residues. Germline CDR1 and CDR2: SGHTS and YDEGEE. V lost 3 bases, J lost 14 bases, and 11 bases stayed unmatched. The CDR3 bases are TGTGCCAGCAGCTCATGGTCCGGGACAGATGAGTTCTTC. This translates into CASSSWSGTDEFF.

CDR3 DNA: TGCAGTGCGGCAGGGGGCTTGTACTATGGCTACACCTTC. Protein product: CSAAGGLYYGYTF. The chain links TRBV20-1 to TRBJ1-2, with TRBD1 identical over 8 bases. The CDR3 loop spans 13 amino acids. V shed 6 bases, J shed 3 bases, and the junction held 6 bases outside the gene matches. Germline lookup yields CDR1 DFQATT and CDR2 SNEGSKA (reference sequence).

There are many counts of this clonotype. The V and J genes are TRBV10-3 and TRBJ1-5, with TRBD1 matching 11 bases. In germline, CDR1 is ENHRY, CDR2 SYGVKD. This CDR3 has 18 residues. Trimming took 0 bases from V and 0 from J; bases not matched to a gene: 4. The CDR3 DNA follows: TGTGCCATCAGTGAGTCGGGACAGGGGGTGTATAGCAATCAGCCCCAGCATTTT. Residues: CAISESGQGVYSNQPQHF.

This clonotype has ten or more counts. This chain uses TRBV7-6 with TRBJ1-1; D not certain. V lost 7 bases to trimming and J lost 0 bases, with 9 bases between them. CDR1 is SGHVS, CDR2 FNYEAQ, per germline. This CDR3 has 13 amino acids. CDR3 bases: TGTGCCAGCACCGCGGTCATGAACACTGAAGCTTTCTTT. It translates to CASTAVMNTEAFF. The whole variable domain, filled in from reference TRBV7-6 and TRBJ1-1, reads GAGVSQSPRYKVTKRGQDVALRCDPISGHVSLYWYRQALGQGPEFLTYFNYEAQQDKSGLPNDRFSAERPEGSISTLTIQRTEQRDSAMYRCASTAVMNTEAFFGQGTRLTVV.

This clonotype was picked up many times. V is TRBV5-1 and J is TRBJ2-2; no reliable D call. Trimming removed 1 base at V and 4 bases at J, with 14 bases between. This CDR3 spans 16 amino acids. Germline CDR1 SGHRS, CDR2 YFSETQ. The CDR3 coding sequence is TGCGCCAGCAGCTTGAAGCGTAGGGTCACCACCGGGGAGCTGTTTTTT. It translates to CASSLKRRVTTGELFF. Full variable domain (outside the CDR3, taken from reference TRBV5-1 and TRBJ2-2): KAGVTQTPRYLIKTRGQQVTLSCSPISGHRSVSWYQQTPGQGLQFLFEYFSETQRNKGNFPGRFSGRQFSNSRSEMNVSTLELGDSALYLCASSLKRRVTTGELFFGEGSRLTVL.

This clonotype was seen ten or more times. The chain employs TRBV12-3 or TRBV12-4 and TRBJ1-5; 8 nucleotides align to TRBD1. The J segment lost 7 bases and the V segment lost 3 bases, leaving 8 bases of the junction unmatched. This CDR3 has 15 amino acids. The CDR3 region is CASSLGTGGWQPQHF. The CDR3 DNA reads as TGTGCCAGCAGTTTGGGAACAGGGGGTTGGCAGCCCCAGCATTTT.

This clonotype was seen repeatedly, ten times or more. The chain employs TRBV5-1 and TRBJ2-3; no definite D call. Germline CDR1 and CDR2: SGHRS and YFSETQ. This CDR3 is built from 14 residues. Between the trimmed V and J ends, which lost 0 bases and 4 bases, there was a span of 9 bases. The CDR3 loop is CASSLALGADTQYF. CDR3 bases: TGCGCCAGCAGCTTGGCCTTGGGTGCAGATACGCAGTATTTT.

Turning to this clonotype: A much larger clone lies one base from this, so it may be a read error. The chain is built from TRBV19 and TRBJ2-3; no clear D. Germline V gives CDR1 LNHDA, CDR2 SQIVND (reference sequence). The CDR3 has 14 amino acids. V shed 6 bases and J shed 0 bases, with 10 bases lying between them. The CDR3 reads CASRVWQSTDTQYF. The DNA of the CDR3 is TGTGCCAGTAGAGTTTGGCAAAGCACAGATACGCAGTATTTT.

This clonotype showed up many times. This rearrangement joins TRBV5-1 to TRBJ2-2; possible D gene TRBD2, 6 bases. The V end was cut by 5 bases, the J end by 2 bases, with 16 bases between. This CDR3 comprises 16 residues. From germline, CDR1 is SGHRS and CDR2 YFSETQ. The CDR3 spells CASRVLPEGNTGELFF. The CDR3 region has the DNA TGCGCCAGCAGGGTTCTCCCGGAGGGTAACACCGGGGAGCTGTTTTTT.

This clonotype was observed many times. CDR3 sequence reads: CASSVNRDGQETQYF. The CDR3 DNA reads TGTGCCAGCAGCGTCAACCGGGACGGACAAGAGACCCAGTACTTC. The chain has TRBV7-2 and TRBJ2-5; D may correspond to TRBD1 or TRBD2 (5 bases each). CDR3 length: 15 residues. Per germline, CDR1 SGHTA and CDR2 FQGNSA. Trimming took off 5 bases at V and 2 bases at J, with 15 bases between the two ends.

This clonotype appeared many times. This chain connects TRBV12-3 or TRBV12-4 to TRBJ2-7, with D possibly matching TRBD2 (6 bases). Trimming cost V 4 bases and J 10 bases, with 23 bases left between them. The CDR3 extends over 15 amino acids. The CDR3 loop reads CASSSRRDFSDHQYF. The CDR3 bases are TGTGCCAGCAGTTCCCGCCGGGACTTCTCGGACCATCAGTACTTC.

This clonotype appeared many times. The chain recombines TRBV20-1 with TRBJ2-2, with 8 positions matching TRBD2. Germline V CDR1 and CDR2: DFQATT, SNEGSKA (reference sequence). CDR3 size: 14 residues. The V segment lost 6 bases and the J segment 2 bases; nucleotides outside the gene matches: 5. The CDR3 nucleotides read TGCAGTGCAAGAAGCGGGAGTAACACCGGGGAGCTGTTTTTT. Protein product: CSARSGSNTGELFF.

This clonotype was counted many times. The chain employs TRBV9 and TRBJ1-4, with D unresolved. CDR1 is SGDLS, CDR2 YYNGEE, per germline. With 4 bases removed from V and 7 bases from J, the gap between germline ends came to 17 bases. This CDR3 spans 15 amino acids. DNA of the CDR3: TGTGCCAGCAGCCCCAACGGACTGGTTGGTGAAAAACTGTTTTTT. Its protein is CASSPNGLVGEKLFF.

The sample holds many counts of this clonotype. The CDR3 is CSVEEATDTQYF. CDR3 DNA sequence: TGCAGCGTTGAAGAGGCAACAGATACGCAGTATTTT. The rearrangement links TRBV29-1 to TRBJ2-3; D ambiguous. Trimming shortened V by 0 bases and J by 3 bases, and 4 bases separated the two germline ends. Germline V CDR1 and CDR2: SQVTM, ANQGSEA. There are 12 residues in the CDR3.

This clonotype has a count of ten or more. V usage is TRBV29-1 and J usage is TRBJ1-5; D is unresolved. Trimming removed 4 bases from V and 7 bases from J, with 17 bases in between. CDR3 length: 14 residues. Germline CDR1 is SQVTM and CDR2 is ANQGSEA. CDR3 in DNA: TGCAGCGTTGCCTCGGGGAGGGTGGGACAGCCCCAGCATTTT. This gives the protein CSVASGRVGQPQHF.

This clonotype was seen repeatedly, ten times or more. The chain joins TRBV29-1 to TRBJ2-7; 9 nucleotides align to TRBD1. Germline CDR1 reads SQVTM; CDR2 reads ANQGSEA. CDR3 size: 15 residues. Losses at the gene ends were 6 bases for V and 4 bases for J; bases not matched to a gene: 13. The CDR3 loop is CSVKLGTGKVYEQYF. Written as DNA, the CDR3 is TGCAGCGTCAAACTGGGGACAGGGAAGGTGTACGAGCAGTACTTC.